This is a list of T cell receptor beta chains from one sample in a study of glioma-infiltrating T cells. TCRdb ran MiXCR on the multiplex PCR reads and lists one entry per CDR3 protein. The data contain 300,000 to 450,000 distinct CDR3 sequences, about 40% of them singletons. The source material was glioma tissue, nonneoplastic brain tissue, or PBMCs (not recorded which). These receptors were obtained from a human donor with low-grade glioma or glioblastoma, undergoing nonglioma brain surgery, or in good health (not recorded which). CDR3s include the opening cysteine and the closing phenylalanine or tryptophan. A D gene is named only where the DNA matches it firmly. The listing skips clone size in some rows; elsewhere it reads once, few, many or a size class.

d_call,clone_size,j_call,v_call,cdr3_aa,cdr3_nt
NA,NA,TRBJ1-1,TRBV12-3/TRBV12-4,CASSKLNTEAFF,TGTGCCAGCAGCAAGCTAAACACTGAAGCTTTCTTT
NA,many,TRBJ1-2,TRBV6-5,CASSYNSKYYGYTF,TGTGCCAGCAGTTACAACAGTAAATACTATGGCTACACCTTC
NA,NA,TRBJ1-5,TRBV10-3,CAVSPGRDVSQPQHF,TGTGCCGTCTCCCCCGGGAGGGACGTAAGTCAGCCCCAGCATTTT
TRBD2,NA,TRBJ2-1,TRBV29-1,CSVEDGLAGAPRYNKQFF,TGCAGCGTTGAAGACGGACTAGCGGGCGCACCTAGGTACAATAAGCAGTTCTTC
NA,NA,TRBJ1-2,TRBV10-3,CVISGSGYGHTF,TGTGTCATCAGTGGGTCAGGCTATGGCCACACCTTC
NA,NA,TRBJ2-7,TRBV27,CASILSGATYEQYF,TGTGCCAGCATTTTATCAGGGGCGACCTACGAGCAGTACTTC
TRBD2,many,TRBJ2-7,TRBV12-3/TRBV12-4,CASSSRTSGMVYEQYF,TGTGCCAGCAGTTCTCGGACTAGCGGGATGGTCTACGAGCAGTACTTC
TRBD2,few,TRBJ2-7,TRBV28,CASRYRTSGMSYEQYF,TGTGCCAGCAGATACCGGACTAGCGGGATGTCCTACGAGCAGTACTTC
TRBD2,NA,TRBJ2-1,TRBV27,CASSHWLTGGPYNEQFF,TGTGCCAGCAGTCATTGGTTAACGGGAGGGCCCTACAATGAGCAGTTCTTC
NA,few,TRBJ1-5,TRBV6-6,CASSYQGINQPQHF,TGTGCCAGCAGTTATCAAGGGATCAATCAGCCCCAGCATTTT
NA,many,TRBJ2-1,TRBV27,CASRRLGGSNEQFF,TGTGCCAGCAGGCGACTAGGAGGTAGCAATGAGCAGTTCTTC
NA,few,TRBJ2-5,TRBV5-4,CASSLAPRETQYF,TGTGCCAGCAGCTTAGCCCCGAGAGAGACCCAGTACTTC
TRBD2,few,TRBJ2-7,TRBV5-4,CASSPHSGRHEQYF,TGTGCCAGCAGCCCCCACAGCGGGAGACATGAGCAGTACTTC
NA,NA,TRBJ2-2,TRBV12-3/TRBV12-4,CASSNRDTGELFF,TGTGCCAGCAGTAACAGAGACACCGGGGAGCTGTTTTTT
NA,NA,TRBJ1-1,TRBV15,CATSRVAGVANTEAFF,TGTGCCACCAGCAGAGTGGCGGGGGTCGCGAACACTGAAGCTTTCTTT
NA,NA,TRBJ2-4,TRBV27,CASSFDWLALAKNIQYF,TGTGCCAGCAGTTTCGACTGGCTAGCGTTAGCCAAAAACATTCAGTACTTC
TRBD2,NA,TRBJ2-5,TRBV18,CASSDIGRETQYF,TGTGCCAGCTCCGACATCGGGAGGGAGACCCAGTACTTC
NA,NA,TRBJ2-7,TRBV20-1,CSARELPSYGQYF,TGCAGTGCTAGAGAACTGCCCTCCTACGGGCAGTACTTC
NA,NA,TRBJ2-7,TRBV4-1,CASSQITSETYEQYF,TGCGCCAGCAGCCAAATAACCTCAGAGACCTACGAGCAGTACTTC